Below, 10 T cell receptor beta chains from the same sample are listed, as sequenced in a study of blood T cell repertoires in COVID-19. Sequencing used immunoSEQ multiplex PCR; TCRdb keeps in-frame clones, though not all of them. Of around 700,000 clones in the sample, approximately 90% were seen once. The specimen sequenced was peripheral blood. Receptors were obtained from a woman aged 18-29 years with acute or convalescent COVID-19.

This chain joins TRBV5-1 and TRBJ1-6; D ambiguous. Between the trimmed V and J ends, which lost 2 bases and 4 bases, there was a span of 10 bases. The germline CDR1 and CDR2 sequences are SGHRS and YFSETQ. This CDR3 spans 15 amino acids. CDR3 residues: CASSLTAAYNSPLHF. CDR3 coding DNA: TGCGCCAGCAGCTTAACGGCGGCATATAATTCACCCCTCCACTTT.

The genes are TRBV18 and TRBJ2-7, with 7 bases lining up with TRBD2. This CDR3 comprises 12 residues. The V gene end was trimmed by 2 bases and the J gene end by 7 bases; junction bases not matched to a gene: 2. CDR1 is KGHSH, CDR2 LQKENI, per germline. The CDR3 nucleotides are TGTGCCAGCTCACCAGTCGGGGGGGAGCAGTACTTC. This translates into CASSPVGGEQYF.

V is TRBV9 and J is TRBJ2-7, with a weak D call TRBD1 (7 bases). The CDR3 consists of 15 residues. CDR1 SGDLS and CDR2 YYNGEE come from the germline V gene. Between the trimmed V and J ends, which lost 0 bases and 5 bases, there was a span of 15 bases. The CDR3 nucleotides are TGTGCCAGCAGCGTAGAAGGCAGGGGGGCGGACGAGCAGTACTTC. It codes for CASSVEGRGADEQYF.

The rearrangement uses TRBV20-1 and TRBJ2-4; no firm D call. Looked up from germline, CDR1 is DFQATT and CDR2 is SNEGSKA (reference sequence). This CDR3 comprises 16 residues. V lost 3 bases to trimming and J lost 0 bases, with 15 bases between them. The CDR3: CSASGDKQLAKNIQYF. For the CDR3, the DNA is TGCAGTGCTAGTGGCGACAAACAACTAGCCAAAAACATTCAGTACTTC.

V is TRBV24-1 and J is TRBJ1-2; 7 bases align to TRBD1. This CDR3 region has 14 residues. Trimming removed 3 bases from V and 8 bases from J; junction bases left unmatched: 8. Germline V gene lookup returns CDR1 KGHDR and CDR2 SFDVKD. The CDR3 region has the DNA TGTGCCACCAGTGATGGGGGACAGAGTGGAGGCTACACCTTC. Translation gives CATSDGGQSGGYTF.

This clone was recorded only once. J is TRBJ2-1 and V is TRBV7-7; 11 bases agree with TRBD2. This CDR3 has 15 amino acids. In germline, CDR1 is SSHAT, CDR2 FNYEAQ (reference sequence). V was clipped by 1 base and J by 8 bases; unmatched bases: 4. In DNA form, the CDR3 reads TGTGCCAGCAGCTTAGGCCTAGCGGGGGGCGATGAGCAGTTCTTC. It translates to CASSLGLAGGDEQFF.

The chain is built from TRBV6-4 and TRBJ2-3; D call uncertain. The CDR3 totals 15 residues. Germline V lookup: CDR1 MRHNA, CDR2 SNTAGT. Trimming left V 0 bases short and J 2 bases short, with 9 bases between. The CDR3 DNA follows: TGTGCCAGCAGTGACTCGGCGGAACCCACAGATACGCAGTATTTT. Translated: CASSDSAEPTDTQYF.

The CDR3 nucleotides are TGTGCCAGCAGGGCGCGGCGGGGGGGCGGAGTCACCGGGGAGCTGTTTTTT. It codes for CASRARRGGGVTGELFF. V is TRBV27 and J is TRBJ2-2; 9 nucleotides line up with TRBD2. The junction had 12 bases not matched to a gene; V was cut back by 6 bases and J by 4 bases. This CDR3 has 17 amino acids. CDR1 is MNHEY, CDR2 SMNVEV, per germline (reference sequence).

This chain joins TRBV29-1 and TRBJ1-1; no firm D call. V lost 6 bases and J lost 4, with 6 bases in between. This CDR3 has 10 residues. CDR1 is SQVTM and CDR2 is ANQGSEA in the germline V gene. In nucleotides, the CDR3 is TGCAGCGTGCGGGCCACTGAAGCTTTCTTT. Amino acid sequence: CSVRATEAFF.

This sequence joins TRBV30 and TRBJ2-7; D may be TRBD2 (5 bases). V lost 5 bases and J 0 bases, leaving 11 bases between the germline ends. The V gene's germline CDR1 is GTSNPN and CDR2 SVGIG (reference sequence). The CDR3 loop spans 13 amino acids. CDR3 nucleotide sequence: TGTGCCTGGGCCGGACTGAGCTCCTACGAGCAGTACTTC. Protein: CAWAGLSSYEQYF.